The following is a T cell receptor (beta chain) sequence with its context. This clonotype was seen once. Its antigen remains unidentified. Base qualities are not provided; no much larger clone lies one nucleotide away. Single-read evidence is weak. The sample is drawn from a study of identical twins (dated by TCRdb to 2016 to 2018). For the wider study: To test whether fetal clonotypes persist, this study deep-sequenced TCR alpha and beta repertoires from monozygotic twins, from unrelated adults of various ages, and from cord blood. Replicate twin experiments were performed at different times using different library preparation protocols to rule out contamination. Results and caveats for the whole study, not just this receptor: Compared with coincidental sharing between unrelated individuals, out-of-frame TCR alpha sequences shared between twins had an excess of sequences with low generation probability. Fewer insertions were carried by abundant cord blood beta clonotypes, a similar but weaker trend appeared in young adult naive repertoires, and no such trend appeared in memory repertoires. In beta out-of-frame sequences, excess twin sharing was weaker, because having fewer shared sequences lowered the signal-to-noise ratio. Invariant T cells such as MAIT and iNKT could partly confound zero-insertion analyses, though diverse VJ usage argued against this for most clonotypes. Because the same donors could not be followed over many years, the conclusions relied on cross-sectional statistical analysis. In monozygotic twins, out-of-frame TCR alpha sharing was systematically underestimated by recombination models, although the models agreed with sharing between unrelated individuals.

V is pruned by 3 bases and J by 7 bases, leaving 10 bases of the junction without a gene match. Spanning cysteine to phenylalanine, the CDR3 consists of 16 amino acids. Only the CDR3 DNA is retained, 48 bases long and in frame from the first base. Taken from the germline V gene, the CDR1 and CDR2 loops are MDHEN and SYDVKM. The library was produced with 5' RACE. Sequencing was performed on an Illumina HiSeq 2000. Template switching added a universal primer binding site, and the final cDNA carried a unique molecular identifier that allowed TCR cDNA molecules to be counted accurately. Specific primers in the conserved constant-segment region were used to synthesize first-strand cDNA for the TCR alpha and beta chains. To control for contamination, every cDNA library was double barcoded, receiving both a SMART-Mk sample barcode and Illumina barcodes. TruSeq adapter sequences along with Illumina sample barcodes were introduced in two successive PCR steps. TCR alpha and beta cDNA libraries were sequenced on the Illumina HiSeq platform with custom primers. The paper's data handling went like this. MiGEC processed the raw reads to extract unique molecular identifiers, while MiXCR was used to determine the CDR3 positions. For each individual, recombination models were inferred using an EM algorithm with the repgenHMM and IGoR tools. The tcR package in R was used for shared clonotype analysis, with sharing normalized by the product of cloneset sizes. To study raw recombination free of thymic and clonal selection effects, out-of-frame nonproductive sequences were analyzed. TCRdb cleaned the public reads at Q25 with fastp, built clones with MiXCR and kept in-frame beta chains. When rows share a CDR3 protein, they turn into one entry using the most common DNA and genes. It is TCRdb's table, rather than the study itself, that gives the V and J calls and clone size. The sample includes around 960,000 distinct CDR3 sequences, with roughly an eighth observed a single time. Around 1.6% of the sample goes to the ten largest clones.

Every donor was a healthy Caucasian. The twin cohort consisted of three pairs of female monozygotic twins, all aged roughly 18 to 30 years. The RNA used for TCR libraries was isolated from peripheral blood mononuclear cells. Separately, the same data were catalogued under a study of yellow fever vaccine responses in identical twins. As the second paper documents: According to the authors, the vaccine-induced T cell response in identical twins seemed to be partly convergent and partly specific to each individual. The study precisely tracked vaccine-responding T cell clones in identical twins.

Recombination linked TRBV28 to TRBJ2-1, with 9 middle bases fitting TRBD2. This clonotype originated in a woman aged 18-30 years in good health. Sequencing was carried out using PBMCs. The nucleotide sequence is TGTGCCAGCAGTTTTCATTGGGGACTAGCACCTAATGAGCAGTTCTTC. This encodes CASSFHWGLAPNEQFF.